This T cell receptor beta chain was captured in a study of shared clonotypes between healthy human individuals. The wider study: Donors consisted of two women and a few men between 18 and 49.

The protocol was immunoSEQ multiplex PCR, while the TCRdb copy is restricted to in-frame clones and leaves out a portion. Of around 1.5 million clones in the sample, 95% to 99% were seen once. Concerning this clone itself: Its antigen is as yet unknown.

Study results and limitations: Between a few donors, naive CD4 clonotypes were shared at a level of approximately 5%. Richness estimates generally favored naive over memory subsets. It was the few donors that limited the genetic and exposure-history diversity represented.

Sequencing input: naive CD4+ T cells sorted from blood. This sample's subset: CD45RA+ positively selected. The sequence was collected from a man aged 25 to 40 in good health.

The CDR3 region has the DNA TGCGCCAGCAGCCGGAGCGGACAGGAGGGGCATATGTACTTC. Its translation is CASSRSGQEGHMYF. The chain combines TRBV5-1 with TRBJ2-4, with D perhaps TRBD1 (7 bases). V was clipped by 4 bases and J by 15 bases, with 23 bases between them. CDR1 and CDR2 (germline): SGHRS, YFSETQ. This CDR3 has 14 amino acids. The full variable domain, with the rest looked up from reference TRBV5-1 and TRBJ2-4, is KAGVTQTPRYLIKTRGQQVTLSCSPISGHRSVSWYQQTPGQGLQFLFEYFSETQRNKGNFPGRFSGRQFSNSRSEMNVSTLELGDSALYLCASSRSGQEGHMYFGAGTRLSVL.